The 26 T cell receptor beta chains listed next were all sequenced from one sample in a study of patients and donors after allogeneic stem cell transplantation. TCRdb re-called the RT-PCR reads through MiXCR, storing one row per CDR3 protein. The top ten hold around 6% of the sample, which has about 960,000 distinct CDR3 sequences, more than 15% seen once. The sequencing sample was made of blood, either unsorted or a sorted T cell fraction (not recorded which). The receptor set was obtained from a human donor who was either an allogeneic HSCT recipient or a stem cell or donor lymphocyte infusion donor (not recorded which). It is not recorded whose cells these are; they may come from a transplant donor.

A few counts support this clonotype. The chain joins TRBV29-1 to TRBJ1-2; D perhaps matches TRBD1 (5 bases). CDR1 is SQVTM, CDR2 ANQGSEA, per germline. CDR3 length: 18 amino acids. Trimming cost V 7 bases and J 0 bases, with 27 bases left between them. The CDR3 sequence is CSARSGRGDQSTNYGYTF. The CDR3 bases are TGCAGCGCCCGATCCGGGAGGGGAGACCAATCGACTAACTATGGCTACACCTTC.

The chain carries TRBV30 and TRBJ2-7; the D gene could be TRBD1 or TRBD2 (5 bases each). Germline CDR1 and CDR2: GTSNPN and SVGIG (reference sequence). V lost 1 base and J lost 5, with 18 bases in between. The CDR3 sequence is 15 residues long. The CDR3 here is CAWSGLGDPRNEQYF. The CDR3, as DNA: TGTGCCTGGAGTGGACTGGGGGACCCTAGAAACGAGCAGTACTTC.

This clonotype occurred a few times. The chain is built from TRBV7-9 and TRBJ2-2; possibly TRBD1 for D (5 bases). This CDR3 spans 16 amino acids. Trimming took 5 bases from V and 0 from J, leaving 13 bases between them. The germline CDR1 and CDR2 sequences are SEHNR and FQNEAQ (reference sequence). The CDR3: CASSTKQGSNTGELFF. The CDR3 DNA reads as TGTGCCAGCAGCACCAAGCAGGGCTCGAACACCGGGGAGCTGTTTTTT.

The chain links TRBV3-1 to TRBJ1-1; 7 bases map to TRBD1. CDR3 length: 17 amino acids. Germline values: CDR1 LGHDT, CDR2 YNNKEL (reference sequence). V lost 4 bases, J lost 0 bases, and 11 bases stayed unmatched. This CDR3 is CASSRTQGGRVNTEAFF. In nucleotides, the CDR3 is TGTGCCAGCAGCCGCACTCAAGGGGGCAGAGTGAACACTGAAGCTTTCTTT.

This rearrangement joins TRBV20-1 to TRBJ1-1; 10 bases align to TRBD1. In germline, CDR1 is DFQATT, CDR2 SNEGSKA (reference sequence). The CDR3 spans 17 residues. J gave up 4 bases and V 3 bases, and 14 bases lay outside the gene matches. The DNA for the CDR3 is TGCAGTGCTAGGGTCAGTCCCGGGACAGGGGAGGGCACTGAAGCTTTCTTT. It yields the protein CSARVSPGTGEGTEAFF.

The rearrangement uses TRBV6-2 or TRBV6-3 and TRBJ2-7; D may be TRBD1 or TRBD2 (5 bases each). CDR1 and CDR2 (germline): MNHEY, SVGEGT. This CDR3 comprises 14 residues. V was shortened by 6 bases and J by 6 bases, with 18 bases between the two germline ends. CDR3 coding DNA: TGTGCCAGCAGCCGAGGGACCCGAGGGATCGAGCAGTACTTC. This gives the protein CASSRGTRGIEQYF.

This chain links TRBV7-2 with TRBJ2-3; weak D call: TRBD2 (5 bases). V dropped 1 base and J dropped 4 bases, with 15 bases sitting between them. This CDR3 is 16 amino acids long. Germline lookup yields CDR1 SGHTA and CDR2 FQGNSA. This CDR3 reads CASSLGPSSRPDTQYF. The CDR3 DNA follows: TGTGCCAGCAGCTTAGGACCCTCTAGCCGCCCAGATACGCAGTATTTT.

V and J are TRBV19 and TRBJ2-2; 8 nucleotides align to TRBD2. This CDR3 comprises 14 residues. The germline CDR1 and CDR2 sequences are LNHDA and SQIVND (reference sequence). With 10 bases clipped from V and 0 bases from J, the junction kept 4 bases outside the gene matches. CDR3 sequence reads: CATIAGTNTGELFF. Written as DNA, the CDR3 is TGTGCCACCATAGCGGGGACGAACACCGGGGAGCTGTTTTTT.

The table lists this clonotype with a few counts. The CDR3 DNA reads TGCGCCAGCAGCCAAGATCGGGACAGGGCTCACGGGACTGAAGCTTTCTTT. It encodes CASSQDRDRAHGTEAFF. V and J are TRBV4-1 and TRBJ1-1, with TRBD1 matching over 9 bases. With 0 bases clipped from V and 5 bases from J, the junction kept 10 bases outside the gene matches. CDR3 length equals 17 residues. Per the germline V gene, CDR1 is MGHRA and CDR2 is YSYEKL.

CDR3 in amino acids: CSARVHGGAGETQYF. The CDR3 DNA reads as TGCAGTGCTAGAGTTCACGGGGGGGCAGGAGAGACCCAGTACTTC. The chain recombines TRBV20-1 with TRBJ2-5, with 8 positions matching TRBD2. The CDR3 spans 15 residues. Germline CDR1 and CDR2: DFQATT and SNEGSKA (reference sequence). Unmatched junction bases numbered 8, after V lost 1 base and J lost 4 bases.

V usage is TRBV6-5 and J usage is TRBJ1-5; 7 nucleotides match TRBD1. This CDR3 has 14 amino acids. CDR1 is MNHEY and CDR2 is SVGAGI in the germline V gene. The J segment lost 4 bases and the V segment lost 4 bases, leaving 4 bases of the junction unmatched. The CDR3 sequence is CASSWDRPNQPQHF. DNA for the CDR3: TGTGCCAGCAGTTGGGACAGACCTAATCAGCCCCAGCATTTT.

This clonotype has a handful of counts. CDR3 in amino acids: CASSLALGGPGYNEQFF. DNA of the CDR3: TGTGCCAGCAGCTTAGCGTTAGGCGGACCGGGATACAATGAGCAGTTCTTC. This chain links TRBV7-9 with TRBJ2-1; TRBD2 might be the D (5 bases). V lost 0 bases and J 4 bases, leaving 16 bases between the germline ends. The CDR3 sequence is 17 residues long. The germline V gene has CDR1 SEHNR and CDR2 FQNEAQ (reference sequence).

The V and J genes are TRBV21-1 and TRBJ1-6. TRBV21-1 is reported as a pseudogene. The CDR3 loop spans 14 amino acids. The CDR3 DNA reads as TGTGCCAGCAGCAAGGGGAAGACCCAGTGGGTCCTCCACTTT. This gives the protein CASSKGKTQWVLHF.

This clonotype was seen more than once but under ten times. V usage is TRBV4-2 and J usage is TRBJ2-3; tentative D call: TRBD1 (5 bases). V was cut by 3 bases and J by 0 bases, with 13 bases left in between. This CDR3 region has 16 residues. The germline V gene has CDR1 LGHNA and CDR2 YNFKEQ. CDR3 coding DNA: TGTGCCAGCAGCCAGGGCGGCAGGGAAAGCACAGATACGCAGTATTTT. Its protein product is CASSQGGRESTDTQYF.

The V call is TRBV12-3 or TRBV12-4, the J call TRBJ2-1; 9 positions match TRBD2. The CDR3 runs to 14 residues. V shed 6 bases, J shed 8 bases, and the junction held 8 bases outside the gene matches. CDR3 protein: CASRRTSVRDEQFF. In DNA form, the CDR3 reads TGTGCCAGCAGAAGGACTAGCGTCAGGGATGAGCAGTTCTTC.

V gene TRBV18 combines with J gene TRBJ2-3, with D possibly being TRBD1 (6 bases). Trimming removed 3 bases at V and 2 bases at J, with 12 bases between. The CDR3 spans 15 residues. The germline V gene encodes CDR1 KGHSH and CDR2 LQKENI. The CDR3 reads CASSPTGRVTDTQYF. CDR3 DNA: TGTGCCAGCTCACCGACAGGCAGAGTCACAGATACGCAGTATTTT. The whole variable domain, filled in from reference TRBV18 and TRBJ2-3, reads NAGVMQNPRHLVRRRGQEARLRCSPMKGHSHVYWYRQLPEEGLKFMVYLQKENIIDESGMPKERFSAEFPKEGPSILRIQQVVRGDSAAYFCASSPTGRVTDTQYFGPGTRLTVL.

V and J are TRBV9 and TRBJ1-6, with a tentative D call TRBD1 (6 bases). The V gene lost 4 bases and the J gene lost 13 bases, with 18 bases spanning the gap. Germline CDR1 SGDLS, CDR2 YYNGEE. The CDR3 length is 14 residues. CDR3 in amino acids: CASSPMGGVSPLHF. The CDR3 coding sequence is TGTGCCAGCAGCCCGATGGGGGGCGTTTCTCCCCTCCACTTT. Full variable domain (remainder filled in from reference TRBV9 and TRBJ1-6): DSGVTQTPKHLITATGQRVTLRCSPRSGDLSVYWYQQSLDQGLQFLIQYYNGEERAKGNILERFSAQQFPDLHSELNLSSLELGDSALYFCASSPMGGVSPLHFGNGTRLTVT.

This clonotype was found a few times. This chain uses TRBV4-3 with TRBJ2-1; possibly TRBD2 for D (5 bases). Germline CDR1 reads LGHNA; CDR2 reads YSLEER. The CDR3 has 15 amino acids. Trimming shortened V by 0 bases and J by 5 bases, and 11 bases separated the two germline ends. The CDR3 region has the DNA TGCGCCAGCAGCCAAGAAGAAACCGGGGACAATGAGCAGTTCTTC. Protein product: CASSQEETGDNEQFF.

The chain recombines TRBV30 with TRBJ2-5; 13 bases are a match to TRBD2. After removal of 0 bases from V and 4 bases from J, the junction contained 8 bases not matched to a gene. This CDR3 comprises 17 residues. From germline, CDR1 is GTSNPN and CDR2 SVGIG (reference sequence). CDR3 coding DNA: TGTGCCTGGAGTGTACGAAGGACTAGCGGGAGTTTAGAGACCCAGTACTTC. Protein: CAWSVRRTSGSLETQYF. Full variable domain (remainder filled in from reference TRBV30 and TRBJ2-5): SQTIHQWPATLVQPVGSPLSLECTVEGTSNPNLYWYRQAAGRGLQLLFYSVGIGQISSEVPQNLSASRPQDRQFILSSKKLLLSDSGFYLCAWSVRRTSGSLETQYFGPGTRLLVL.

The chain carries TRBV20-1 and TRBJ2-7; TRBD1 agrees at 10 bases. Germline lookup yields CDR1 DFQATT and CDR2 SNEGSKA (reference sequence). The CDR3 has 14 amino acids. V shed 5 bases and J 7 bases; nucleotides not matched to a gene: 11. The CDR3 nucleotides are TGCAGTGCTTTCCGGACAGGGGGACTTAGGGAGCAGTACTTC. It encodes CSAFRTGGLREQYF.

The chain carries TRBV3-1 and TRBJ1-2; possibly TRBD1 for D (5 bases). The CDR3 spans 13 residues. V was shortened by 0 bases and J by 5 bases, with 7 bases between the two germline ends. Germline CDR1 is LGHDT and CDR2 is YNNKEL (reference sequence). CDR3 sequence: CASSQDQGYGYTF. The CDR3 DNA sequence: TGTGCCAGCAGCCAAGACCAGGGATATGGCTACACCTTC.

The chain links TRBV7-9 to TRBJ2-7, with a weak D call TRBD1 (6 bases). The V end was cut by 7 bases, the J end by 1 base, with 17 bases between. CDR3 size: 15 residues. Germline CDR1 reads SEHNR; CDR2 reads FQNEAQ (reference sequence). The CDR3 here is CASNLLTGSSYEQYF. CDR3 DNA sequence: TGTGCCAGCAACCTACTTACAGGGAGTTCCTACGAGCAGTACTTC.

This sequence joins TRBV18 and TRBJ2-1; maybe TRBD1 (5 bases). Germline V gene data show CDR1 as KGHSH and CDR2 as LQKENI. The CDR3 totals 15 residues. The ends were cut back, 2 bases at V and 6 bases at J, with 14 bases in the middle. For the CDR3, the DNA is TGTGCCAGCTCACCAGATAGGGGTCCGGGCAATGAGCAGTTCTTC. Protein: CASSPDRGPGNEQFF.

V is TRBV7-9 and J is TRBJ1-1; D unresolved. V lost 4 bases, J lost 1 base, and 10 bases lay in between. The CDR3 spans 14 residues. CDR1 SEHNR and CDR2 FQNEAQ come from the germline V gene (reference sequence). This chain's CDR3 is CASSSSFANTEAFF. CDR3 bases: TGTGCCAGCAGCTCCTCGTTTGCGAACACTGAAGCTTTCTTT.

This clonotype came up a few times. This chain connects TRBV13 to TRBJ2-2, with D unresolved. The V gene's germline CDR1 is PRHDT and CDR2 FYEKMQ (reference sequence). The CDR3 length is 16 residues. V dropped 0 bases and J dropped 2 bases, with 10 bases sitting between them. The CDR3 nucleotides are TGTGCCAGCAGCTTAGGCCGATGGCCTAACACCGGGGAGCTGTTTTTT. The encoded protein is CASSLGRWPNTGELFF. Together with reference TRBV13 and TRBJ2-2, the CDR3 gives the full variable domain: AAGVIQSPRHLIKEKRETATLKCYPIPRHDTVYWYQQGPGQDPQFLISFYEKMQSDKGSIPDRFSAQQFSDYHSELNMSSLELGDSALYFCASSLGRWPNTGELFFGEGSRLTVL.

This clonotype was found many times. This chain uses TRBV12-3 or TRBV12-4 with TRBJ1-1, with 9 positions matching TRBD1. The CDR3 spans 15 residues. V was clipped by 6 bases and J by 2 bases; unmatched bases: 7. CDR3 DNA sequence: TGTGCCAGCAGCCTACAGGGGGCTGCAAACACTGAAGCTTTCTTT. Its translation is CASSLQGAANTEAFF.